This T cell receptor beta chain is from a study of beta chain features in type 1 diabetes. The investigators reverse transcribed all of the isolated RNA, so they sequenced expressed TCRB transcripts. Produced via immunoSEQ multiplex PCR; TCRdb's table is partial and in-frame only. The sample contains under 300,000 clones, 16% of which appear only once. For this clone: Its antigen remains unidentified.

The CDR3 has 12 amino acids. Trimming took 3 bases from V and 6 from J, leaving 6 bases between them. In germline, CDR1 is SGHTA, CDR2 FQGNSA. Study-level findings and limits: The study found moderately but significantly shorter TCRB CDR3s in all four CD4+ subsets of Type 1 diabetes patients.

This chain links TRBV7-2 with TRBJ2-4; D is uncertain. Sequenced material: naive CD4+ T cells from blood. This TCR was recovered from a young man with type 1 diabetes. CDR3 DNA: TGTGCCAGCAGCTTTGATTCAAACATTCAGTACTTC. Translation: CASSFDSNIQYF.